The 3 T cell receptor beta chains below come from one sample, sequenced in a study of regulatory T cells in long-lasting Graves disease. The time point denotes: persistent/refractory GD, antithyroid drugs over 5 years with positive TRAb. With RNA extracted from PBMCs as input, the TCR library was made. Relying on iRepertoire HTBI primers and Arm-PCR of CDR3 regions, the team built TCR beta libraries. In TCRdb, the multiplex PCR reads were re-called with MiXCR into one record per CDR3 protein. The data show 350,000 to 450,000 distinct CDR3 sequences, approximately 22% seen once. This specimen consisted of peripheral blood mononuclear cells (PBMCs), obtained when the disease was refractory, from a patient treated with antithyroid drugs. These receptors all stem from a female donor with Graves disease.

This clonotype was seen ten or more times. The rearrangement links TRBV2 to TRBJ2-7; D tentatively fits TRBD1 or TRBD2 (5 bases each). The CDR3 runs to 14 residues. V was trimmed by 3 bases and J by 5 bases, leaving 14 bases between them. Germline assignment: CDR1 SNHLY and CDR2 FYNNEI. In DNA form, the CDR3 reads TGTGCCAGCAGTGATTCGTCCGGGACCCACGAGCAGTACTTC. It yields the protein CASSDSSGTHEQYF.

In its sample, this clonotype was seen a few times. V and J are TRBV20-1 and TRBJ2-7; D gene ambiguous. Germline CDR1 is DFQATT and CDR2 is SNEGSKA (reference sequence). V was cut by 5 bases and J by 7 bases, with 15 bases left in between. This CDR3 is built from 12 residues. The CDR3: CSAQSNLWEQYF. The DNA of the CDR3 is TGCAGTGCTCAGAGTAATTTGTGGGAGCAGTACTTC.

This chain uses TRBV5-1 with TRBJ2-7; 12 nucleotides align to TRBD2. V lost 4 bases and J lost 2; bases outside the gene matches: 7. Germline V gene sequence: CDR1 SGHRS, CDR2 YFSETQ. CDR3 length: 16 residues. As DNA, the CDR3 is TGCGCCAGCAGCCGGGGACTAGCGGGCGCCGCCTACGAGCAGTACTTC. Translation: CASSRGLAGAAYEQYF.